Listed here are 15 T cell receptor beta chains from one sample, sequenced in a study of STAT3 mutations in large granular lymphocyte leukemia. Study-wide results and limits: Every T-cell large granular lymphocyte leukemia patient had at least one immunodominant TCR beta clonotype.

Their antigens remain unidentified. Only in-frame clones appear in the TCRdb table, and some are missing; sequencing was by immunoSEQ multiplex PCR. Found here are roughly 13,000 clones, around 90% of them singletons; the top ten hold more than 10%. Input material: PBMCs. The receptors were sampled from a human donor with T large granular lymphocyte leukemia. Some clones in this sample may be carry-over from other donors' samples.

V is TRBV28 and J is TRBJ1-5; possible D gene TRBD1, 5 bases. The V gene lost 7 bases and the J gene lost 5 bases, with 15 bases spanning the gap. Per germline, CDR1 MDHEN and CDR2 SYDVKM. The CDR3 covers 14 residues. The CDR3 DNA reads TGTGCCAGCACAAACCGCCGGGGGGATCAGCCCCAGCATTTT. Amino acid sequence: CASTNRRGDQPQHF.

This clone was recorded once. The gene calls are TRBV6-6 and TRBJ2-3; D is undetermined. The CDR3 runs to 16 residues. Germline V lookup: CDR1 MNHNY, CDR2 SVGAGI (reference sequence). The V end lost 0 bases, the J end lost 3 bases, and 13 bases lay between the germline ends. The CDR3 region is CASSYSTGSRTDTQYF. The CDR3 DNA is TGTGCCAGCAGTTACTCGACCGGCTCCCGAACAGATACGCAGTATTTT.

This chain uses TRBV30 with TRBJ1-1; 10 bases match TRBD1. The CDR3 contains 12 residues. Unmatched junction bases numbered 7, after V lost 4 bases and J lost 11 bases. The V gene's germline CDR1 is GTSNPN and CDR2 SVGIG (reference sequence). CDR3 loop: CAWTPLTGGAFF. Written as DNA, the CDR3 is TGTGCCTGGACTCCGCTGACAGGGGGCGCTTTCTTT.

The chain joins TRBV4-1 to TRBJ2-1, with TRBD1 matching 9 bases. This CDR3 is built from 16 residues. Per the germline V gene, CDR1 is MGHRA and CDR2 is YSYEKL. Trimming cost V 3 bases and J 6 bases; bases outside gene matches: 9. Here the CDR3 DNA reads TGCGCCAGCAGCCAGGAAGCCGGGACAGGGATCAATGAGCAGTTCTTC. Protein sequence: CASSQEAGTGINEQFF.

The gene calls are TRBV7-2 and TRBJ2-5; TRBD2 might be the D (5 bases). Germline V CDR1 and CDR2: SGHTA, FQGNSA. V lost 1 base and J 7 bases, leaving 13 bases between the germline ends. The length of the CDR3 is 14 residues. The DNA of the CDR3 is TGTGCCAGCAGCTTAGATCCGGGGTTCCCGACCCAGTACTTC. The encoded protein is CASSLDPGFPTQYF.

Here the CDR3 reads CASTWAGGSGANVLTF. CDR3 nucleotide sequence: TGCGCCAGCACTTGGGCAGGGGGCTCTGGGGCCAACGTCCTGACTTTC. The chain couples TRBV5-1 to TRBJ2-6; 7 nucleotides align to TRBD1. With 6 bases clipped from V and 0 bases from J, the junction kept 6 bases outside the gene matches. The CDR3 totals 16 residues. Germline V gene sequence: CDR1 SGHRS, CDR2 YFSETQ.

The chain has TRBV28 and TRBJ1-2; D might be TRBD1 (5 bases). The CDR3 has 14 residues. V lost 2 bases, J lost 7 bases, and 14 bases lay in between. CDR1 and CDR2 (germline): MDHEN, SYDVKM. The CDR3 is CASSLRGGIGGYTF. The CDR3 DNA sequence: TGTGCCAGCAGTTTAAGGGGAGGGATAGGTGGCTACACCTTC.

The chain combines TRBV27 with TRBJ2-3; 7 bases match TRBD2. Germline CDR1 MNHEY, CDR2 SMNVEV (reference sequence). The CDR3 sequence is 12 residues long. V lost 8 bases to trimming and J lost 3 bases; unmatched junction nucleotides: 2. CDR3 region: CASGRGTDTQYF. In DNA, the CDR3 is TGTGCCAGCGGGCGGGGGACAGATACGCAGTATTTT.

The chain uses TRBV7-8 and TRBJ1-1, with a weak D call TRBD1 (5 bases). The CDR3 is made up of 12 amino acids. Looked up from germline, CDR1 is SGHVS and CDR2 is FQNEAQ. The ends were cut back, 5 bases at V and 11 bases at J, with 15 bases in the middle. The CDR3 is CASSPIGQKAFF. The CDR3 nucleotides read TGTGCCAGCAGCCCAATCGGACAAAAGGCTTTCTTT. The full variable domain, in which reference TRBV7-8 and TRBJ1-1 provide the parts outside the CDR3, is GAGVSQSPRYKVAKRGQDVALRCDPISGHVSLFWYQQALGQGPEFLTYFQNEAQLDKSGLPSDRFFAERPEGSVSTLKIQRTQQEDSAVYLCASSPIGQKAFFGQGTRLTVV.

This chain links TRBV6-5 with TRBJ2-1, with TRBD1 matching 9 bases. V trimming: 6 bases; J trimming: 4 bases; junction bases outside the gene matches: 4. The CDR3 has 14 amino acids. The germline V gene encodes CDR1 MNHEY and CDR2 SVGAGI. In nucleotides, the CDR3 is TGTGCCAGCAGCTCGGACAGGGGATACAATGAGCAGTTCTTC. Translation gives CASSSDRGYNEQFF.

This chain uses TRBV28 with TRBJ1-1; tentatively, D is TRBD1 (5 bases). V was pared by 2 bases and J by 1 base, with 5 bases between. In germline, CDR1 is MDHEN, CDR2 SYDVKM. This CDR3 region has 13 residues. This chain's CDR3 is CASSLDRNTEAFF. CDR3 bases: TGTGCCAGCAGTTTAGACAGGAACACTGAAGCTTTCTTT.

CDR3 nucleotide sequence: TGTGCCAGCAGCCAGGGGGTTGGCTCAACCATAGAAGCTTTCTTT. This gives the protein CASSQGVGSTIEAFF. This sequence joins TRBV4-2 and TRBJ1-1; possible D gene TRBD1, 5 bases. The CDR3 has 15 amino acids. V was pared by 3 bases and J by 8 bases, with 19 bases between. From germline, CDR1 is LGHNA and CDR2 YNFKEQ.

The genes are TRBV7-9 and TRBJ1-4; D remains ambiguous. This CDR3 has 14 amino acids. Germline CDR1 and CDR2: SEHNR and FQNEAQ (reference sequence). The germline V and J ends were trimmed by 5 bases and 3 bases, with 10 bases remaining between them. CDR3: CASSPRSANEKLFF. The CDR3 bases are TGTGCCAGCAGCCCAAGATCCGCTAATGAAAAACTGTTTTTT. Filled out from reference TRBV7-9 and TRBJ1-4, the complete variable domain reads DTGVSQNPRHKITKRGQNVTFRCDPISEHNRLYWYRQTLGQGPEFLTYFQNEAQLEKSRLLSDRFSAERPKGSFSTLEIQRTEQGDSAMYLCASSPRSANEKLFFGSGTQLSVL.

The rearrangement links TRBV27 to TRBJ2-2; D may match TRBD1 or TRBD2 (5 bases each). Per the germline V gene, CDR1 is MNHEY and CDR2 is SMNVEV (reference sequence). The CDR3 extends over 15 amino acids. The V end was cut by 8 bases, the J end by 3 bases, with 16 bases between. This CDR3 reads CASGQGSEDTGELFF. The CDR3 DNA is TGTGCCAGCGGGCAGGGATCGGAGGACACCGGGGAGCTGTTTTTT.

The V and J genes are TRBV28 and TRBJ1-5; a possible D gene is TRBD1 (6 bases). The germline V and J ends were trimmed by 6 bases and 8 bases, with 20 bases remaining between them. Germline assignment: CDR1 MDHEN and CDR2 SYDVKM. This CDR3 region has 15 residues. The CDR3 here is CASSPRGGPGKPQHF. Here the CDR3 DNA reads TGTGCCAGCAGCCCAAGGGGGGGCCCGGGCAAGCCCCAGCATTTT.